This TCR beta chain comes out of a study of control samples from healthy donors and cancer patients. TCRdb's table, derived via immunoSEQ multiplex PCR, lists solely in-frame clones and lacks some. The table has 150,000 to 200,000 clones, 85% to 90% seen once. Germline V CDR1 and CDR2: MNHEY, SVGAGI. The V end was cut by 2 bases, the J end by 5 bases, with 12 bases between. The CDR3 is 14 residues long. Sample: blood. The chain couples TRBV6-5 to TRBJ1-1; perhaps TRBD1 as D (5 bases). The sequence was collected from a woman in her twenties or thirties in good health. The CDR3 DNA follows: TGTGCCAGCAGTTACGCTGGGGCGAGTACTGAAGCTTTCTTT. It is translated as CASSYAGASTEAFF.